These 29 T cell receptor beta chains came from one sample sequenced in a study of T cells in localized non-small cell lung cancer. This table comes from immunoSEQ multiplex PCR, and its TCRdb copy is limited to in-frame clones, with some not included. The sample carries 75,000 to 85,000 clones, about 84% recorded once. Material: peripheral blood, obtained before any cancer treatment. The receptors here all came from a female donor at least 60 years old with stage I lung adenocarcinoma.

The V call is TRBV4-3, the J call TRBJ1-2; possible D gene TRBD1, 6 bases. The CDR3 contains 15 residues. Germline CDR1 reads LGHNA; CDR2 reads YSLEER. Trimming removed 4 bases from V and 0 bases from J, with 12 bases in between. The CDR3 here is CASSRYRDTNYGYTF. In DNA, the CDR3 is TGCGCCAGCAGCCGTTACCGGGACACTAACTATGGCTACACCTTC.

V is TRBV19 and J is TRBJ2-7; D remains unclear. CDR3 length equals 13 residues. Deletions cut 0 bases from V and 2 bases from J, with 5 bases between. CDR1 is LNHDA, CDR2 SQIVND, per germline (reference sequence). The CDR3 bases are TGTGCCAGTAGTATAGAAGACACCTACGAGCAGTACTTC. The encoded protein is CASSIEDTYEQYF.

Only one count was recorded for this clone. The chain has TRBV2 and TRBJ1-5; no definite D call. V was shortened by 5 bases and J by 7 bases, with 12 bases between the two germline ends. CDR3 length equals 13 residues. CDR1 is SNHLY and CDR2 is FYNNEI in the germline V gene. DNA for the CDR3: TGTGCCAGCAGTAATTTCGGGGTCCAGCCCCAGCATTTT. It codes for CASSNFGVQPQHF.

V usage is TRBV7-2 and J usage is TRBJ1-1; 7 bases line up with TRBD1. CDR1 and CDR2 from the germline V gene are SGHTA and FQGNSA. V trimming: 2 bases; J trimming: 11 bases; junction bases outside the gene matches: 8. There are 13 residues in the CDR3. The CDR3 here is CASSLLGLGGAFF. The CDR3 DNA is TGTGCCAGCAGCTTATTGGGCTTAGGGGGCGCTTTCTTT.

This clone was seen once. The rearrangement uses TRBV5-4 and TRBJ2-1, with 9 positions matching TRBD2. V trimming: 0 bases; J trimming: 10 bases; junction bases outside the gene matches: 11. This CDR3 contains 16 residues. The germline V gene has CDR1 SGHNT and CDR2 YYREEE (reference sequence). CDR3 loop: CASSLVGLAGFGEQFF. The CDR3 DNA is TGTGCCAGCAGCTTGGTAGGGCTAGCGGGGTTTGGGGAGCAGTTCTTC.

The chain has TRBV7-8 and TRBJ2-1; 8 bases fit TRBD1. From germline, CDR1 is SGHVS and CDR2 FQNEAQ. The CDR3 contains 13 residues. V lost 4 bases, J lost 8 bases, and 4 bases stayed unmatched. The CDR3 DNA sequence: TGTGCCAGCAGCTGGAGGACAGGGTATGAGCAGTTCTTC. Translated: CASSWRTGYEQFF.

The chain carries TRBV28 and TRBJ1-1; perhaps TRBD1 as D (6 bases). The germline V and J ends were trimmed by 6 bases and 1 base, with 12 bases remaining between them. The CDR3 is made up of 14 amino acids. Germline-derived CDR1 and CDR2 are MDHEN and SYDVKM. The chain's CDR3 is CASSTGSRNTEAFF. The CDR3 DNA sequence: TGTGCCAGCAGCACAGGGTCGAGGAACACTGAAGCTTTCTTT.

This clone was counted a single time. The chain joins TRBV21-1 to TRBJ1-1; the table's D call, TRBD1, was not checked against the DNA. TRBV21-1 is an annotated pseudogene. The CDR3 consists of 12 residues. CDR3 coding DNA: TGTGCCAGCAGCATAGAGGGGGCTGAAGCTTTCTTT. Translation: CASSIEGAEAFF.

The chain combines TRBV9 with TRBJ1-1, with 8 positions matching TRBD1. Germline CDR1 is SGDLS and CDR2 is YYNGEE. V shed 4 bases and J 1 base; nucleotides not matched to a gene: 6. The CDR3 length is 15 residues. In nucleotides, the CDR3 is TGTGCCAGCAGCCAACTTGGGACAGGGAACACTGAAGCTTTCTTT. Translated, it gives CASSQLGTGNTEAFF.

The chain employs TRBV27 and TRBJ1-1; 7 bases are shared with TRBD1. The CDR3 runs to 14 residues. With 5 bases clipped from V and 9 bases from J, the junction kept 12 bases outside the gene matches. CDR1 and CDR2 (germline): MNHEY, SMNVEV (reference sequence). The CDR3 bases are TGTGCCAGCAGTCAGACGACAGGGTACATGCAAGCTTTCTTT. As protein: CASSQTTGYMQAFF.

This chain joins TRBV7-8 and TRBJ1-1, with 7 bases matching TRBD1. Trimming took 5 bases from V and 5 from J; bases not matched to a gene: 11. The CDR3 spans 15 residues. CDR1 and CDR2 from the germline V gene are SGHVS and FQNEAQ. This chain's CDR3 is CASSARQGRLTEAFF. DNA for the CDR3: TGTGCCAGCAGCGCTAGACAGGGTCGGTTAACTGAAGCTTTCTTT.

The chain recombines TRBV6-5 with TRBJ1-1, with D hard to call. Germline CDR1 and CDR2: MNHEY and SVGAGI. V lost 2 bases and J lost 1, with 5 bases in between. CDR3 length: 13 amino acids. The CDR3 coding sequence is TGTGCCAGCAGTTACCGGCAGAACACTGAAGCTTTCTTT. As protein: CASSYRQNTEAFF.

This chain uses TRBV23-1 with TRBJ2-7, with unresolved D. TRBV23-1 is an ORF; its function is uncertain. Trimming pared 9 bases from V and 5 bases from J, leaving 11 bases between. This CDR3 region has 11 residues. CDR3 sequence reads: CAREKRDEQYF. The CDR3 nucleotides read TGCGCCAGAGAGAAAAGGGACGAGCAGTACTTC.

The rearrangement links TRBV2 to TRBJ2-5, with no clear D. CDR3 length: 12 amino acids. With 7 bases removed from V and 9 bases from J, the gap between germline ends came to 15 bases. Germline loops: CDR1 SNHLY, CDR2 FYNNEI. Written as DNA, the CDR3 is TGTGCCAGCAAGGGTGGTTTTAGGGCCCAGTACTTC. Residues: CASKGGFRAQYF.

The genes are TRBV5-5 and TRBJ1-1; D perhaps matches TRBD1 (6 bases). V was trimmed by 3 bases and J by 1 base, leaving 10 bases between them. CDR3 length: 14 amino acids. The germline CDR1 and CDR2 sequences are SGHKS and YYEKEE (reference sequence). The CDR3 DNA follows: TGTGCCAGCAGCTGGACAGATCCGAACACTGAAGCTTTCTTT. Translating it yields CASSWTDPNTEAFF.

The V call is TRBV29-1, the J call TRBJ2-5; TRBD1 agrees at 8 bases. This CDR3 contains 13 residues. With 2 bases clipped from V and 4 bases from J, the junction kept 3 bases outside the gene matches. Germline CDR1 SQVTM, CDR2 ANQGSEA. Written as DNA, the CDR3 is TGCAGCGTTGAAAGCACAGGGGGAGAGACCCAGTACTTC. Translating gives CSVESTGGETQYF.

This chain links TRBV6-6 with TRBJ1-2; weak D call: TRBD1 (6 bases). The V and J ends lost 11 bases and 3 bases respectively, with 16 bases between them. Germline V gene sequence: CDR1 MNHNY, CDR2 SVGAGI (reference sequence). The CDR3 runs to 13 residues. CDR3 DNA: TGTGCCTCTTTGGGGACAAAGGACTATGGCTACACCTTC. Translation: CASLGTKDYGYTF.

J is TRBJ2-1 and V is TRBV20-1; tentatively, D is TRBD2 (5 bases). The ends were cut back, 0 bases at V and 11 bases at J, with 8 bases in the middle. CDR3 length: 11 residues. Looked up from germline, CDR1 is DFQATT and CDR2 is SNEGSKA (reference sequence). CDR3 region: CSARDLAQQFF. The CDR3 DNA follows: TGCAGTGCTAGAGATCTAGCCCAGCAGTTCTTC.

The J gene is TRBJ1-1, the V gene TRBV2; a possible D gene is TRBD1 (5 bases). This CDR3 has 12 amino acids. CDR1 SNHLY and CDR2 FYNNEI come from the germline V gene. V was pared by 6 bases and J by 7 bases, with 12 bases between. CDR3 DNA sequence: TGTGCCAGCAGGGGGGGTGCGGGTGAAGCTTTCTTT. This encodes CASRGGAGEAFF.

The chain joins TRBV7-9 to TRBJ2-1, with unresolved D. The CDR3 length is 14 residues. Germline CDR1 is SEHNR and CDR2 is FQNEAQ (reference sequence). Trimming cost V 3 bases and J 6 bases, with 12 bases left between them. Here the CDR3 reads CASSFDQPTNEQFF. In DNA, the CDR3 is TGTGCCAGCAGCTTTGATCAGCCCACCAATGAGCAGTTCTTC.

This clone appeared a single time. The rearrangement uses TRBV9 and TRBJ2-5; D is undetermined. Trimming pared 1 base from V and 4 bases from J, leaving 8 bases between. The germline CDR1 and CDR2 sequences are SGDLS and YYNGEE. CDR3 length: 13 residues. The CDR3 reads CASSVSLRETQYF. The CDR3 nucleotides read TGTGCCAGCAGCGTAAGCCTTAGAGAGACCCAGTACTTC. The variable domain in full, with the rest retrieved from reference TRBV9 and TRBJ2-5, is DSGVTQTPKHLITATGQRVTLRCSPRSGDLSVYWYQQSLDQGLQFLIQYYNGEERAKGNILERFSAQQFPDLHSELNLSSLELGDSALYFCASSVSLRETQYFGPGTRLLVL.

About this clone itself: At one end, the junction sequence differs from germline, possibly due to a read error. V gene TRBV7-7 combines with J gene TRBJ1-1; 10 bases are a match to TRBD1. CDR1 SSHAT and CDR2 FNYEAQ come from the germline V gene (reference sequence). The CDR3 consists of 17 residues. CDR3 in DNA: TGTGCTAGCAATTACCCGGGACAGGGGACCGTGAACACTGAAGCTTTCTTT. Translated, it gives CASNYPGQGTVNTEAFF.

The chain links TRBV11-2 to TRBJ2-7; no reliable D call. Germline values: CDR1 SGHAT, CDR2 FQNNGV. This CDR3 comprises 15 residues. With 0 bases removed from V and 4 bases from J, the gap between germline ends came to 13 bases. CDR3 sequence: CASSLEGGRSYEQYF. The CDR3 nucleotides read TGTGCCAGCAGCTTAGAGGGTGGCAGATCTTACGAGCAGTACTTC. Full variable domain (missing parts from reference TRBV11-2 and TRBJ2-7): EAGVAQSPRYKIIEKRQSVAFWCNPISGHATLYWYQQILGQGPKLLIQFQNNGVVDDSQLPKDRFSAERLKGVDSTLKIQPAKLEDSAVYLCASSLEGGRSYEQYFGPGTRLTVT.

The chain recombines TRBV19 with TRBJ1-5; D gene unclear. Germline values: CDR1 LNHDA, CDR2 SQIVND (reference sequence). The CDR3 runs 15 residues. The ends were cut back, 4 bases at V and 1 base at J, with 11 bases in the middle. The CDR3 DNA reads TGTGCCAGTAGTACCCAGACCCTGAGCAATCAGCCCCAGCATTTT. As protein: CASSTQTLSNQPQHF.

This chain connects TRBV5-6 to TRBJ2-7; 9 nucleotides match TRBD2. The trim removed 4 bases at V and 5 bases at J, leaving 10 bases unmatched. The CDR3 contains 15 residues. Germline CDR1 and CDR2: SGHDT and YYEEEE. In nucleotides, the CDR3 is TGTGCCAGCAGCGACCCTCTAGCGGGGATCGACGAGCAGTACTTC. Translating it yields CASSDPLAGIDEQYF. Full variable domain (outside the CDR3, taken from reference TRBV5-6 and TRBJ2-7): DAGVTQSPTHLIKTRGQQVTLRCSPKSGHDTVSWYQQALGQGPQFIFQYYEEEERQRGNFPDRFSGHQFPNYSSELNVNALLLGDSALYLCASSDPLAGIDEQYFGPGTRLTVT.

This chain links TRBV7-7 with TRBJ2-3; D might be TRBD1 or TRBD2, each matching 5 bases. This CDR3 spans 14 amino acids. Germline V lookup: CDR1 SSHAT, CDR2 FNYEAQ (reference sequence). V lost 5 bases, J lost 2 bases, and 11 bases lay in between. The chain's CDR3 is CASSPRDLTDTQYF. CDR3 sequence (DNA): TGTGCCAGCAGCCCCCGGGACCTCACAGATACGCAGTATTTT. Full variable domain (rest looked up from reference TRBV7-7 and TRBJ2-3): GAGVSQSPRYKVTKRGQDVTLRCDPISSHATLYWYQQALGQGPEFLTYFNYEAQPDKSGLPSDRFSAERPEGSISTLTIQRTEQRDSAMYRCASSPRDLTDTQYFGPGTRLTVL.

The V and J genes are TRBV2 and TRBJ2-1; 9 nucleotides agree with TRBD1. V lost 6 bases and J lost 8; bases outside the gene matches: 8. The germline V gene has CDR1 SNHLY and CDR2 FYNNEI. The CDR3 contains 14 residues. Here the CDR3 DNA reads TGTGCCAGCAGCCTGGACAGGGGTCTCGATGAGCAGTTCTTC. It translates to CASSLDRGLDEQFF.

On this clone itself: The same CDR3 is also encoded by other DNA sequences in this sample. The rearrangement joins TRBV6-6 to TRBJ2-7, with 12 bases matching TRBD2. The CDR3 extends over 15 amino acids. Losses at the gene ends were 6 bases for V and 1 base for J; bases not matched to a gene: 4. Per germline, CDR1 MNHNY and CDR2 SVGAGI (reference sequence). The CDR3 here is CASRTGTSGSYEQYF. CDR3 DNA: TGTGCCAGCAGGACCGGGACTAGCGGGTCCTACGAGCAGTACTTC.

The chain combines TRBV19 with TRBJ1-1, with 9 bases that match TRBD1. Germline V gene lookup returns CDR1 LNHDA and CDR2 SQIVND (reference sequence). The CDR3 has 14 residues. With 6 bases clipped from V and 7 bases from J, the junction kept 9 bases outside the gene matches. CDR3 nucleotide sequence: TGTGCCAGTAGGCGGGACAGGGATTTCGGTGAAGCTTTCTTT. It encodes CASRRDRDFGEAFF. The full variable domain, with the rest looked up from reference TRBV19 and TRBJ1-1, is DGGITQSPKYLFRKEGQNVTLSCEQNLNHDAMYWYRQDPGQGLRLIYYSQIVNDFQKGDIAEGYSVSREKKESFPLTVTSAQKNPTAFYLCASRRDRDFGEAFFGQGTRLTVV.